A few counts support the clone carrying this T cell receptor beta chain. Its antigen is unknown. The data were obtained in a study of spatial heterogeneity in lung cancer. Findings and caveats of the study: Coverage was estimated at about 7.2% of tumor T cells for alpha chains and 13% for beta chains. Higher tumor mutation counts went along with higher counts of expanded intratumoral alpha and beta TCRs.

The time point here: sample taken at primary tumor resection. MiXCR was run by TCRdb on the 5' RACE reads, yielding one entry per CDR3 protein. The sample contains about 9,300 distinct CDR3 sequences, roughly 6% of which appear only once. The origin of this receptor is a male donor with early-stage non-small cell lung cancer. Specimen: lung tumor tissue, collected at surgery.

CDR3 in amino acids: CASSPGTFSYEQYF. The CDR3 DNA sequence: TGTGCCAGCAGCCCAGGGACATTTTCCTACGAGCAGTACTTC. The chain carries TRBV7-2 and TRBJ2-7; D perhaps matches TRBD1 (6 bases). Germline values: CDR1 SGHTA, CDR2 FQGNSA. This CDR3 region has 14 residues. The V gene lost 5 bases and the J gene lost 1 base, with 12 bases spanning the gap. Complete variable domain (other parts from reference TRBV7-2 and TRBJ2-7): GAGVSQSPSNKVTEKGKDVELRCDPISGHTALYWYRQSLGQGLEFLIYFQGNSAPDKSGLPSDRFSAERTGGSVSTLTIQRTQQEDSAVYLCASSPGTFSYEQYFGPGTRLTVT.